What follows are 7 T cell receptor beta chains derived from one specimen sequenced in a study of identical twins. TCRdb passed the 5' RACE reads through MiXCR, listing each CDR3 protein once. In the table there are fewer than 250,000 distinct CDR3 sequences, approximately 7.9% of which are singletons. The same data also contributed to another study, on yellow fever vaccine responses in identical twins.

The material sequenced was CD8+ T cells sorted from blood. These receptors were collected from a woman between 18 and 29 years old in good health.

This clonotype was detected a few times. V and J are TRBV7-9 and TRBJ2-7; 7 positions match TRBD2. J gave up 3 bases and V 7 bases, and 12 bases lay outside the gene matches. The CDR3 sequence is 15 residues long. Per germline, CDR1 SEHNR and CDR2 FQNEAQ (reference sequence). The CDR3 nucleotides read TGTGCCAGCACCCGAGGGGCGGGGGACCTCTACGAGCAGTACGTC. Protein sequence: CASTRGAGDLYEQYV.

This clonotype was found a few times. The chain is built from TRBV2 and TRBJ2-1; 9 bases are a match to TRBD2. Trimming took 6 bases from V and 12 from J; bases not matched to a gene: 0. The CDR3 length is 10 residues. Per germline, CDR1 SNHLY and CDR2 FYNNEI. The CDR3: CASRAGGQFF. As DNA, the CDR3 is TGTGCCAGCAGAGCGGGGGGGCAGTTCTTC.

The chain is built from TRBV7-8 and TRBJ1-5; 7 nucleotides match TRBD1. The CDR3 runs to 16 residues. J was trimmed by 5 bases and V by 1 base; bases with no gene match: 8. Germline lookup yields CDR1 SGHVS and CDR2 FQNEAQ. The chain's CDR3 is CASSLVGRGHDQPQHF. For the CDR3, the DNA is TGTGCCAGCAGCTTAGTCGGTAGGGGGCATGATCAGCCCCAGCATTTT. Using reference TRBV7-8 and TRBJ1-5 for the parts outside the CDR3, the full variable domain is GAGVSQSPRYKVAKRGQDVALRCDPISGHVSLFWYQQALGQGPEFLTYFQNEAQLDKSGLPSDRFFAERPEGSVSTLKIQRTQQEDSAVYLCASSLVGRGHDQPQHFGDGTRLSIL.

This chain joins TRBV9 and TRBJ2-1; D uncertain. In germline, CDR1 is SGDLS, CDR2 YYNGEE. The CDR3 runs to 11 residues. Trimming shortened V by 3 bases and J by 12 bases, and 10 bases separated the two germline ends. CDR3 in DNA: TGTGCCAGCAGCGGAGCCCGAGGGCAGTTCTTC. It translates to CASSGARGQFF.

The CDR3 DNA reads as TGTGCCAGCAGTCCAGGGGGGGTAGCGGGAGTCTGGGAGCAGTACTTC. It translates to CASSPGGVAGVWEQYF. The chain employs TRBV27 and TRBJ2-7, with 9 bases lining up with TRBD2. Germline assignment: CDR1 MNHEY and CDR2 SMNVEV (reference sequence). This CDR3 region has 16 residues. The junction had 15 bases not matched to a gene; V was cut back by 5 bases and J by 7 bases.

This sequence joins TRBV20-1 and TRBJ2-5, with D tentatively TRBD1 (6 bases). The CDR3 has 17 residues. V was clipped by 3 bases and J by 5 bases, with 25 bases between them. Per germline, CDR1 DFQATT and CDR2 SNEGSKA (reference sequence). The CDR3 DNA is TGCAGTGCTAGGGTGTCCGCCCCACAGGGTGGCTGGGAGACCCAGTACTTC. Its translation: CSARVSAPQGGWETQYF.

The sample holds many counts of this clonotype. The chain employs TRBV12-3 or TRBV12-4 and TRBJ2-3; D call uncertain. This CDR3 is 12 amino acids long. V gave up 3 bases and J gave up 5 bases, with 6 bases separating them. The CDR3 reads CASSFQEDTQYF. In nucleotides, the CDR3 is TGTGCCAGCAGTTTCCAAGAAGATACGCAGTATTTT.